The 7 T cell receptor beta chains in this list originate from one sample, sequenced in a study of blood T cells in healthy people across ages. With a J-beta primer mix and a sample-barcoded 5' primer, a second PCR ran about 7 to 12 cycles. TCRdb used MiXCR to reprocess the 5' RACE reads, holding one entry per CDR3 protein. Altogether 1.6 million or so distinct CDR3 sequences are present, about 31% being singletons, with the ten largest covering about 10%. What was sequenced was blood. The receptors were sampled from a woman between 25 and 40 years old in good health.

This chain uses TRBV20-1 with TRBJ2-7; D gene ambiguous. Trimming cost V 6 bases and J 2 bases, with 17 bases left between them. The CDR3 has 14 residues. Germline-derived CDR1 and CDR2 are DFQATT and SNEGSKA (reference sequence). The CDR3 reads CSAPLYGSTYEQYF. For the CDR3, the DNA is TGCAGTGCCCCTTTGTACGGGTCGACCTACGAGCAGTACTTC.

The V call is TRBV27, the J call TRBJ2-3; TRBD2 matches 11 bases. Trimming removed 8 bases from V and 0 bases from J; junction bases left unmatched: 13. The CDR3 length is 18 residues. Germline CDR1 MNHEY, CDR2 SMNVEV (reference sequence). In DNA, the CDR3 is TGTGCCAGCCTCCCCTTACTAGCGGGGGACTCTAGCACAGATACGCAGTATTTT. Amino acids: CASLPLLAGDSSTDTQYF.

This clonotype was detected only a few times. The chain carries TRBV24-1 and TRBJ2-5; D is possibly TRBD1 or TRBD2 (5 bases each). Trimming removed 5 bases at V and 4 bases at J, with 25 bases between. The CDR3 spans 18 residues. The germline gives CDR1 KGHDR, CDR2 SFDVKD. The CDR3 region has the DNA TGTGCCACCAGTGGCCCCCTGGGGGATTTCACCCCCAGAGAGACCCAGTACTTC. It translates to CATSGPLGDFTPRETQYF.

This clonotype was found a few times. Just one base apart from a much larger clone, this may be a read error. The chain links TRBV12-3 or TRBV12-4 to TRBJ2-3, with TRBD2 as a possible D gene (5 bases). The CDR3 runs to 14 residues. The CDR3 DNA follows: TGTGCCAGCAGGTTAGCGTACCCCACAGATACGCAGTATTTT. Amino acid sequence: CASRLAYPTDTQYF.

V gene TRBV20-1 combines with J gene TRBJ2-3; D gene ambiguous. The CDR3 spans 14 residues. Germline V gives CDR1 DFQATT, CDR2 SNEGSKA (reference sequence). V was clipped by 4 bases and J by 2 bases, with 13 bases between them. The CDR3 sequence is CSATLGGDTDTQYF. The CDR3 DNA reads as TGCAGTGCTACCCTAGGCGGAGACACAGATACGCAGTATTTT.

This clonotype has just a few counts. V usage is TRBV10-3 and J usage is TRBJ2-3; 10 nucleotides align to TRBD2. This CDR3 has 17 amino acids. V was clipped by 3 bases and J by 7 bases; unmatched bases: 13. The germline V gene encodes CDR1 ENHRY and CDR2 SYGVKD. CDR3 sequence: CAISDVLAGGSMYTQYF. As DNA, the CDR3 is TGTGCCATCAGTGACGTCTTAGCGGGAGGCAGCATGTATACGCAGTATTTT.

The chain carries TRBV13 and TRBJ1-1, with TRBD1 matching 8 bases. This CDR3 spans 15 amino acids. The germline gives CDR1 PRHDT, CDR2 FYEKMQ (reference sequence). V lost 4 bases, J lost 3 bases, and 7 bases stayed unmatched. The CDR3 DNA follows: TGTGCCAGCAGCTCGACAGGGGAACGAGACACTGAAGCTTTCTTT. This sequence encodes CASSSTGERDTEAFF.